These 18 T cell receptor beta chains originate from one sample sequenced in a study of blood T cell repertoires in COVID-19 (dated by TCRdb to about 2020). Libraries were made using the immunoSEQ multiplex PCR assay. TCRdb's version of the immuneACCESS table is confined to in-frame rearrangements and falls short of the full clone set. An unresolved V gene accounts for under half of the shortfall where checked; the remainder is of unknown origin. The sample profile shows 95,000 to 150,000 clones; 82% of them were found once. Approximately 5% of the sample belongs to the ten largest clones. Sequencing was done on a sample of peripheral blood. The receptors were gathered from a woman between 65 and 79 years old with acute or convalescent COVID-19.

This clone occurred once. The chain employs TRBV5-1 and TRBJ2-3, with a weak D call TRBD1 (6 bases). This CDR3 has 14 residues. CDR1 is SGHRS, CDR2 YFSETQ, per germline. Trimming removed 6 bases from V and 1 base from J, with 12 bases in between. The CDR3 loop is CASTDGQRTDTQYF. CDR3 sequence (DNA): TGCGCCAGCACCGATGGACAGCGCACAGATACGCAGTATTTT.

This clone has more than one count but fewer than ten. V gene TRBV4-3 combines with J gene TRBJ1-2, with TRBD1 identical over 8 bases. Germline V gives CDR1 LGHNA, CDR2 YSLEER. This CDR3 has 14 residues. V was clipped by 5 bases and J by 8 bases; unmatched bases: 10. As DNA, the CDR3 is TGCGCCAGCAGCGTAACGCAGGGGGCCGGAGGCTACACCTTC. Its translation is CASSVTQGAGGYTF.

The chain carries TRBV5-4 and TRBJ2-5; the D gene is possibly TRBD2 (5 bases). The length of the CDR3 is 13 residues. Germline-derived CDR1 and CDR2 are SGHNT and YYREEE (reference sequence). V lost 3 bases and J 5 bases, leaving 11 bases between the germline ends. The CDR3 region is CASSSGIGETQYF. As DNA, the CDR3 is TGTGCCAGCAGCTCCGGGATCGGGGAGACCCAGTACTTC.

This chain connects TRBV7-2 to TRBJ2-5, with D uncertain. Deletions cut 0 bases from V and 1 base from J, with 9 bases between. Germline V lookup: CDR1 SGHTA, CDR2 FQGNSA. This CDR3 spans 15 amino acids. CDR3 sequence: CASSLASQSQETQYF. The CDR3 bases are TGTGCCAGCAGCTTAGCGTCCCAGTCCCAAGAGACCCAGTACTTC.

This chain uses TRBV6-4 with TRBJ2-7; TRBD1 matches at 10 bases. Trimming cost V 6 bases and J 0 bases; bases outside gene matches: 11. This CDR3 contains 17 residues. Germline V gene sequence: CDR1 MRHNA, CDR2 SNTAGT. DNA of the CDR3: TGTGCCAGCAGGATTGGGAGGGGGGACAGGGGCTCCTACGAGCAGTACGTC. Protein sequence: CASRIGRGDRGSYEQYV.

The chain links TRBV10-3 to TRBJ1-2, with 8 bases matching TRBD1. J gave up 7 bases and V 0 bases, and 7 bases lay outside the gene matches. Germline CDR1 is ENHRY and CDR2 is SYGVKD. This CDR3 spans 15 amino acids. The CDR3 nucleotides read TGTGCCATCAGTGAGTCGAACCAGGGGGCGAGTGGCTACACCTTC. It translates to CAISESNQGASGYTF.

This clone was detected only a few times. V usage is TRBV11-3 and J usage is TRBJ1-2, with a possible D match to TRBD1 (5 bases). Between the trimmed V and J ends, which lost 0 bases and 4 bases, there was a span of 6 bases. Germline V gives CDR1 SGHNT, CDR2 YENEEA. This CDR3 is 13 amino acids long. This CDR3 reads CASSLDRAYGYTF. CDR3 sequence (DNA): TGTGCCAGCAGCTTAGACAGGGCCTATGGCTACACCTTC.

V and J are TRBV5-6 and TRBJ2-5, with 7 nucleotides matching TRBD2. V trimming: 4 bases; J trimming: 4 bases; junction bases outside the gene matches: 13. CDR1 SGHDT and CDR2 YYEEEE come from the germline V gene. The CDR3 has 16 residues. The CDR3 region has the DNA TGTGCCAGCAGCGGAACTAGCGTCGGGTGGAGAGAGACCCAGTACTTC. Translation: CASSGTSVGWRETQYF.

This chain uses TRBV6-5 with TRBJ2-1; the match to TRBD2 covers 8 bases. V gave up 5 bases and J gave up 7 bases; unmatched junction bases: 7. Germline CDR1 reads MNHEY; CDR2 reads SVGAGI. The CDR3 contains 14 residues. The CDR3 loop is CASSNGGAINEQFF. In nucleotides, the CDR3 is TGTGCCAGCAGTAACGGGGGGGCGATAAATGAGCAGTTCTTC.

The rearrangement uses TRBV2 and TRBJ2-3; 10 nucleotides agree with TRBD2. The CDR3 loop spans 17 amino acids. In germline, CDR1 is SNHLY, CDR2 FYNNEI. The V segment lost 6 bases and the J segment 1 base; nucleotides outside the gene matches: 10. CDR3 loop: CASSTSLLAGGTDTQYF. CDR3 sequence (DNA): TGTGCCAGCAGCACTAGCCTCCTAGCGGGAGGCACAGATACGCAGTATTTT.

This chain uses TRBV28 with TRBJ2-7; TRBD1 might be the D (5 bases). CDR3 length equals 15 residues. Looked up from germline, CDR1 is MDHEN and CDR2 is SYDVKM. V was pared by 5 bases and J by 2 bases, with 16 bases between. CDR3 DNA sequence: TGTGCCAGCAGTCACCAAGACAGCCCGACCTACGAGCAGTACTTC. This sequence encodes CASSHQDSPTYEQYF.

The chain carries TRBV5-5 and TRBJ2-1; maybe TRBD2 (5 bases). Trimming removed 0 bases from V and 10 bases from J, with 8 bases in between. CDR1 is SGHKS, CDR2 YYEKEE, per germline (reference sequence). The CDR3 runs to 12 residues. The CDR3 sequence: CASSLGGSEQFF. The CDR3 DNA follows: TGTGCCAGCAGCTTGGGAGGGTCCGAGCAGTTCTTC.

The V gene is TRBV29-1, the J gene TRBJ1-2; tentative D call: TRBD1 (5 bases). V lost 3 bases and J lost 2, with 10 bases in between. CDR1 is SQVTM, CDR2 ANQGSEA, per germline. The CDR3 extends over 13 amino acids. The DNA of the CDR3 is TGCAGCGTTGATGGACGGGGGAACTATGGCTACACCTTC. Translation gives CSVDGRGNYGYTF.

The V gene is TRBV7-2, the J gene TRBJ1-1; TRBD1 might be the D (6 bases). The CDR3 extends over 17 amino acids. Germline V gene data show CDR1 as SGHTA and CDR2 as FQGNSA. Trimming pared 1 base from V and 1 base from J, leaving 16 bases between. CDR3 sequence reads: CASSLVGQGGGNTEAFF. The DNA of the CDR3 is TGTGCCAGCAGCTTAGTCGGGCAGGGAGGGGGGAACACTGAAGCTTTCTTT.

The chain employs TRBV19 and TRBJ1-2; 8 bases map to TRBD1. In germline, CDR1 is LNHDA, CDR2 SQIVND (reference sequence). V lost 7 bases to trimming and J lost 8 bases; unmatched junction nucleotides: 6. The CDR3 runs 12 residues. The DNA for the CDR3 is TGTGCCAGTACCACAGGGGGTCGGGGCTACACCTTC. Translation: CASTTGGRGYTF.

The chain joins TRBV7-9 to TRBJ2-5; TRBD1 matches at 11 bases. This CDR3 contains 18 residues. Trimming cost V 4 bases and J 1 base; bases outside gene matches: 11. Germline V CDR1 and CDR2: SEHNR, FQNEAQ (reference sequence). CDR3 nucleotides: TGTGCCAGCAGCTCGGGACAGGGGGGTTCACGGGCCCAAGAGACCCAGTACTTC. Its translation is CASSSGQGGSRAQETQYF. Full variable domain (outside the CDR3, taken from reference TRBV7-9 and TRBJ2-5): DTGVSQNPRHKITKRGQNVTFRCDPISEHNRLYWYRQTLGQGPEFLTYFQNEAQLEKSRLLSDRFSAERPKGSFSTLEIQRTEQGDSAMYLCASSSGQGGSRAQETQYFGPGTRLLVL.

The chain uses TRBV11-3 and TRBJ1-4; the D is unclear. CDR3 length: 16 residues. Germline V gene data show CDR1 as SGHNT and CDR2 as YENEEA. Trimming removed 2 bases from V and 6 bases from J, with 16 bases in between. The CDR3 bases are TGTGCCAGCAGCTTAAGCGGTCCCGGGAGGGATGAAAAACTGTTTTTT. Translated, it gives CASSLSGPGRDEKLFF.

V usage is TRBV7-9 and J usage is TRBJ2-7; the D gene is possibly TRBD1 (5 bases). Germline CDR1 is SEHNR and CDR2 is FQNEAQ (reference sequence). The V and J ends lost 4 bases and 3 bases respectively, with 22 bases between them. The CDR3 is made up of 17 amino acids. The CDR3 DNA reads TGTGCCAGCAGCTCCGGCCCCCAGGGCCGCTGGGACTACGAGCAGTACTTC. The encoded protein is CASSSGPQGRWDYEQYF.